This T cell receptor (beta chain) was identified in a study of graft-versus-host responses after intestinal transplantation (dated by TCRdb to the early 2020s). Regarding the research as a whole: The transplants that recipients received were multivisceral, liver-intestinal, or isolated intestinal. Every recipient was given anti-thymocyte globulin induction, then maintenance tacrolimus and steroids for approximately 3 years. Graft-versus-host and host-versus-graft alloreactive T cell clones were tracked in the graft, circulation and bone marrow after intestinal transplantation using bulk TCR-beta CDR3 sequencing. Alloreactive clones were identified by sequencing pre-transplant mixed lymphocyte reaction products and comparing these products with unstimulated pre-transplant donor and recipient T cells. Of the 20 to 30 intestinal transplant recipients enrolled in the cohort, one of whom was a retransplant, 3 patients without pretransplant specimens were excluded. Donor T cell macrochimerism was defined as a peak of at least 4% donor T cells among recipient peripheral blood mononuclear cells. Rather than going through the commercial service, samples from three later patients were sequenced in-house on an Illumina MiSeq and processed with MiXCR. Study-wide findings and limitations: GvH clones turned up in recipient bone marrow, with some appearing earlier in ileal mucosa or blood, a pattern consistent with an intestinal mucosal origin. High GvH to HvG T cell clonal ratios were observed in the allografts of patients with donor T cell macrochimerism. Early after transplant, declines in HvG clones were associated with peak levels of circulating GvH clones. Conclusions were limited by the relatively low number and heterogeneity of intestinal transplant patients.

Concerning this clone itself: No cognate antigen has been identified for it. Nothing much larger sits one base from this clone, and base qualities are not available.

Taken with the paper, the label for time point translates to: cells obtained before transplantation from donor or recipient. CD3+CD4+ and CD3+CD8+ populations were FACS-sorted from unstimulated pre-transplant donor and recipient cells taken from spleen or lymph nodes. Libraries were prepared through the immunoSEQ multiplex PCR assay. For most patients, genomic DNA was isolated with the Qiagen DNeasy Blood and Tissue Kit and shipped frozen to Adaptive Biotechnologies for TCR sequencing. For most patients, high-throughput TCR-beta CDR3 sequencing of genomic DNA was performed by Adaptive Biotechnologies. The authors' analysis ran thus. Adaptive's ImmunoSEQ software was the source of the TCR sequencing data for fewer than 20 patients, while a few other patients were processed with MiXCR and VDJtools. CD4 versus CD8 sorting errors were corrected by removing sequences found in both subsets at a frequency ratio below 5:1. CDR3 nucleotide sequences shared between donor and recipient were removed because the origin of such sequences could not be assigned. Alloreactive clones required at least 2-fold expansion over unstimulated cells and minimum CFSE-low frequency of 0.002% (template counts) or 0.001% (read counts). Mappable clones were those detected in sequenced pre-transplant spleen, lymph node, or MLR CFSE-low populations of the donor or recipient. The cumulative frequency of alloreactive clones was calculated as a percentage of all sequences, weighted by copy number. TCRdb limited this immuneACCESS table to in-frame rearrangements with V and J called. A share of clones is missing; checked studies link under half to unresolved V genes, and the rest is unexplained. V, J and clone size are taken as reported in that table, and D and trimming were inferred from the DNA itself. This sample holds around 120,000 clones; about nine tenths were observed only once. The ten largest clones take up under 0.2% of the sample.

The V end loses 4 bases and the J end loses 6 bases, and a stretch of 17 bases separates them. There are 15 amino acids in the CDR3, from cysteine to phenylalanine inclusive. The DNA shown is the 45-base CDR3, in frame from base 1. In the germline V gene (reference sequence), CDR1 corresponds to SGHNT and CDR2 to YYREEE. The receptor was derived from a human donor who received an intestinal transplant. Recombination linked TRBV5-4 to TRBJ2-1; the D segment could be TRBD2, given 6 matching bases. Sequenced material: unstimulated CD4+ T cells sorted from spleen or lymph node cells, taken before intestinal transplant. This receptor has the CDR3 CASSLTARESNEQFF. The nucleotides read TGTGCCAGCAGCCTTACCGCCCGGGAGTCCAATGAGCAGTTCTTC.